These T cell receptor beta chains were read from a single sample in a study of blood T cell repertoires in COVID-19. Method: immunoSEQ multiplex PCR; TCRdb's copy keeps in-frame clones and lacks some. The sample holds some 69,000 clones, 75% to 80% seen once. Material for sequencing was peripheral blood. Source of these receptors: a human donor in a cohort sampled during active COVID-19. Both conserved end residues are part of each CDR3. The D gene is left open where the match is weak. A row's size may be missing; if present it is once, few, many or a size class.

V gene	clone size	D gene	J gene	CDR3 protein	CDR3 DNA
TRBV6-4	-	TRBD2	TRBJ2-1	CASSVGGGANEQFF	TGTGCCAGCAGTGTGGGCGGGGGGGCTAATGAGCAGTTCTTC
TRBV5-1	-	TRBD1	TRBJ1-1	CASSLGENRGQVAFF	TGCGCCAGCAGCTTGGGGGAGAACAGGGGGCAGGTGGCTTTCTTT
TRBV19	-	TRBD1	TRBJ2-6	CASTGDPGQGLSGANVLTF	TGTGCCAGTACGGGGGACCCGGGACAGGGGCTCTCTGGGGCCAACGTCCTGACTTTC
TRBV5-1	-	-	TRBJ1-2	CASSRDNYGYTF	TGCGCCAGCAGCCGGGATAACTATGGCTACACCTTC
TRBV3-1/TRBV3-2	-	-	TRBJ1-2	CASSPNQQGYGYTF	TGTGCCAGCAGCCCTAACCAACAGGGCTATGGCTACACCTTC
TRBV24-1	once	-	TRBJ1-4	CATSKGATNEKLFF	TGTGCCACGAGCAAGGGGGCAACTAATGAAAAACTGTTTTTT
TRBV5-1	-	-	TRBJ1-2	CASSLDQGYGYTF	TGCGCCAGCAGCTTGGATCAGGGCTATGGCTACACCTTC
TRBV3-1/TRBV3-2	-	TRBD1	TRBJ2-3	CASSQENRGSADTQYF	TGTGCCAGCAGCCAAGAAAACAGGGGTAGTGCAGATACGCAGTATTTT
TRBV11-2	-	TRBD1	TRBJ2-1	CASRPMKGPGGYEQFF	TGTGCCAGCAGACCCATGAAGGGGCCAGGGGGCTATGAGCAGTTCTTC
TRBV5-1	-	TRBD1	TRBJ1-4	CASSATGGLEKLFF	TGCGCCAGCAGCGCGACAGGGGGCCTTGAAAAACTGTTTTTT
TRBV7-9	-	TRBD1	TRBJ1-2	CASSAGQGARGYGYTF	TGTGCCAGCAGCGCGGGACAGGGGGCTAGAGGCTATGGCTACACCTTC
TRBV19	-	-	TRBJ2-1	CASSIEGRGPLWGEQFF	TGTGCCAGTAGTATAGAGGGGCGGGGACCCCTCTGGGGTGAGCAGTTCTTC
TRBV7-2	-	-	TRBJ2-3	CASSRQRGGSTDTQYF	TGTGCCAGCAGCCGCCAGAGGGGGGGTAGCACAGATACGCAGTATTTT
TRBV6-5	-	TRBD1	TRBJ1-2	CASIQSGGGGGYTF	TGTGCCAGCATCCAAAGTGGAGGGGGCGGGGGCTACACCTTC
TRBV27	-	TRBD1	TRBJ2-2	CASSGRQGADTGELFF	TGTGCCAGCAGTGGCAGACAGGGGGCCGACACCGGGGAGCTGTTTTTT
TRBV2	-	-	TRBJ2-7	CASSLGPLEQYF	TGTGCCAGCAGCCTGGGCCCGCTCGAGCAGTACTTC
TRBV6-1	-	-	TRBJ2-3	CASSDLAGSTDTQYF	TGTGCCAGCAGTGATTTGGCGGGGAGCACAGATACGCAGTATTTT
TRBV29-1	-	-	TRBJ2-2	CSVLNRYTGELFF	TGCAGCGTTTTAAACAGATACACCGGGGAGCTGTTTTTT
TRBV6-6	few	TRBD1	TRBJ1-6	CASSPGQGARSYNSPLHF	TGTGCCAGCAGTCCGGGACAGGGGGCGAGATCCTATAATTCACCCCTCCACTTT
TRBV6-5	-	-	TRBJ2-2	CASNQGSNTGELFF	TGTGCCAGCAATCAGGGGTCAAACACCGGGGAGCTGTTTTTT
TRBV6-5	-	TRBD2	TRBJ2-3	CASRSLAGLTDTQYF	TGTGCCAGCAGGTCCCTAGCGGGGCTCACAGATACGCAGTATTTT
TRBV18	-	-	TRBJ2-3	CASSPRSEADTQYF	TGTGCCAGCTCACCACGGTCGGAGGCAGATACGCAGTATTTT
TRBV6-5	-	-	TRBJ2-7	CASQSLGGAYEQYF	TGTGCCAGCCAATCTCTCGGAGGGGCCTACGAGCAGTACTTC
TRBV10-1	few	-	TRBJ1-5	CASSEQYQPQHF	TGCGCCAGCAGTGAACAGTATCAGCCCCAGCATTTT
TRBV3-1/TRBV3-2	-	TRBD1	TRBJ1-2	CASSPSGQRYGYTF	TGTGCCAGCAGCCCGTCGGGACAGCGCTATGGCTACACCTTC
TRBV4-1	-	TRBD2	TRBJ2-7	CASSQEASGSFYEQYF	TGCGCCAGCAGCCAAGAGGCTAGCGGGAGTTTCTACGAGCAGTACTTC